Below, 21 T cell receptor beta chains from the same sample are listed, as sequenced in a study of CD8+ T cells in alopecia areata. Regarding treatment: oral pan-JAK inhibitor, 5-10 mg twice daily. Sequencing used cDNA as its template, made by extracting RNA and reverse transcribing it. Repertoires were generated with immunoSEQ multiplex PCR, while TCRdb's copy carries only in-frame clones and drops some. The sample has roughly 210,000 clones, around two fifths seen once. This specimen consisted of CD4+ T cells sorted from blood, obtained at approximately week 37, from a patient treated with tofacitinib. The receptors were sampled from a human donor with alopecia areata.

The genes are TRBV11-2 and TRBJ2-7; the D gene is possibly TRBD1 (5 bases). Trimming pared 6 bases from V and 3 bases from J, leaving 12 bases between. The CDR3 is made up of 13 amino acids. CDR1 is SGHAT, CDR2 FQNNGV, per germline. The CDR3 nucleotides are TGTGCCAGCAGAAGGGTAGGGGACTACGAGCAGTACTTC. It is translated as CASRRVGDYEQYF. Full variable domain (missing parts from reference TRBV11-2 and TRBJ2-7): EAGVAQSPRYKIIEKRQSVAFWCNPISGHATLYWYQQILGQGPKLLIQFQNNGVVDDSQLPKDRFSAERLKGVDSTLKIQPAKLEDSAVYLCASRRVGDYEQYFGPGTRLTVT.

This clone was counted only a few times. The chain is built from TRBV5-1 and TRBJ2-7, with D possibly TRBD1 on 6 matching bases. The CDR3 is made up of 14 amino acids. CDR1 is SGHRS, CDR2 YFSETQ, per germline. Between the trimmed V and J ends, which lost 2 bases and 6 bases, there was a span of 15 bases. The CDR3 here is CASSFIQGSGEQYF. The CDR3 DNA sequence: TGCGCCAGCAGCTTTATCCAGGGGTCAGGCGAGCAGTACTTC.

This clone was detected only once. The chain is built from TRBV7-8 and TRBJ1-5; TRBD1 might be the D (5 bases). This CDR3 contains 14 residues. Trimming took off 1 base at V and 11 bases at J, with 15 bases between the two ends. Germline values: CDR1 SGHVS, CDR2 FQNEAQ. CDR3 in amino acids: CASSLGTGTGAQHF. CDR3 sequence (DNA): TGTGCCAGCAGCTTAGGGACCGGGACGGGGGCCCAGCATTTT.

V is TRBV5-1 and J is TRBJ2-3; D remains ambiguous. Trimming took 0 bases from V and 0 from J, leaving 8 bases between them. The CDR3 contains 15 residues. Germline CDR1 SGHRS, CDR2 YFSETQ. CDR3 bases: TGCGCCAGCAGCTTGGTCGGAACTAGCACAGATACGCAGTATTTT. Protein: CASSLVGTSTDTQYF.

This clone has only a few counts. The V gene is TRBV11-2, the J gene TRBJ2-2; D is undetermined. Germline CDR1 and CDR2: SGHAT and FQNNGV. The V end lost 1 base, the J end lost 4 bases, and 13 bases lay between the germline ends. The CDR3 loop spans 16 amino acids. The CDR3 region is CASSLAPGPSTGELFF. The CDR3, as DNA: TGTGCCAGCAGCTTAGCCCCGGGCCCTTCCACCGGGGAGCTGTTTTTT.

The table lists this clone with a few counts. The J gene is TRBJ2-1, the V gene TRBV29-1, with 9 bases lining up with TRBD1. Germline V gene sequence: CDR1 SQVTM, CDR2 ANQGSEA. The CDR3 consists of 12 residues. The V segment lost 7 bases and the J segment 10 bases; nucleotides outside the gene matches: 8. CDR3 sequence (DNA): TGCAGCGCTAGGACAGGGGCGAAGGAGCAGTTCTTC. It translates to CSARTGAKEQFF.

The gene calls are TRBV4-3 and TRBJ1-2, with D hard to call. The CDR3 loop spans 15 amino acids. Trimming pared 0 bases from V and 7 bases from J, leaving 15 bases between. Germline CDR1 is LGHNA and CDR2 is YSLEER. CDR3 residues: CASSQDLGRFGGYTF. For the CDR3, the DNA is TGCGCCAGCAGCCAAGATCTTGGGCGGTTTGGTGGCTACACCTTC.

This clone was observed a few times. CDR3 sequence reads: CASSIAGGWADTQYF. The CDR3, as DNA: TGTGCCAGCAGCATAGCGGGAGGTTGGGCAGATACGCAGTATTTT. The chain is built from TRBV2 and TRBJ2-3; 10 positions agree with TRBD2. Germline values: CDR1 SNHLY, CDR2 FYNNEI. V shed 6 bases and J 4 bases; nucleotides not matched to a gene: 7. The CDR3 consists of 15 residues.

The chain is built from TRBV29-1 and TRBJ2-7; 14 bases line up with TRBD2. With V trimmed by 5 bases and J by 2 bases, 8 bases remained unmatched. CDR3 length: 16 amino acids. CDR1 and CDR2 (germline): SQVTM, ANQGSEA. CDR3 residues: CSVLGTSGGTAYEQYF. CDR3 nucleotide sequence: TGCAGCGTTCTCGGGACTAGCGGGGGTACCGCCTACGAGCAGTACTTC.

This chain joins TRBV29-1 and TRBJ1-4; D is uncertain. This CDR3 spans 12 amino acids. The germline V and J ends were trimmed by 2 bases and 3 bases, with 4 bases remaining between them. CDR1 and CDR2 from the germline V gene are SQVTM and ANQGSEA. CDR3 amino acids: CSVESANEKLFF. In DNA form, the CDR3 reads TGCAGCGTTGAATCCGCTAATGAAAAACTGTTTTTT. Variable domain in full (rest from reference TRBV29-1 and TRBJ1-4): SAVISQKPSRDICQRGTSLTIQCQVDSQVTMMFWYRQQPGQSLTLIATANQGSEATYESGFVIDKFPISRPNLTFSTLTVSNMSPEDSSIYLCSVESANEKLFFGSGTQLSVL.

The chain couples TRBV29-1 to TRBJ1-5; D may be TRBD1 (6 bases). Trimming left V 6 bases short and J 2 bases short, with 14 bases between. Germline CDR1 SQVTM, CDR2 ANQGSEA. There are 14 residues in the CDR3. The chain's CDR3 is CSVVTGYGNQPQHF. CDR3 nucleotides: TGCAGCGTCGTCACAGGGTATGGCAATCAGCCCCAGCATTTT.

The chain employs TRBV11-2 and TRBJ2-1, with 7 positions matching TRBD2. The junction had 7 bases not matched to a gene; V was cut back by 4 bases and J by 1 base. In germline, CDR1 is SGHAT, CDR2 FQNNGV. The CDR3 consists of 16 residues. CDR3 sequence (DNA): TGTGCCAGCAGCTCGGGAGCGGGACTATCCTACAATGAGCAGTTCTTC. Encoded protein: CASSSGAGLSYNEQFF.

This clone has a single count. The V gene is TRBV28, the J gene TRBJ2-5; a weak D match, TRBD1 (6 bases). The CDR3 spans 16 residues. Trimming took off 6 bases at V and 5 bases at J, with 22 bases between the two ends. The V gene's germline CDR1 is MDHEN and CDR2 SYDVKM. For the CDR3, the DNA is TGTGCCAGCAGCGCCTACGACTCCAGGGGTCGGGAGACCCAGTACTTC. Amino acid sequence: CASSAYDSRGRETQYF.

This rearrangement joins TRBV5-1 to TRBJ2-5; 7 bases map to TRBD1. The V segment lost 0 bases and the J segment 7 bases; nucleotides outside the gene matches: 6. Germline values: CDR1 SGHRS, CDR2 YFSETQ. The length of the CDR3 is 14 residues. CDR3 nucleotide sequence: TGCGCCAGCAGCTTGGACCGACAGGGTGGGACCCAGTACTTC. Its protein product is CASSLDRQGGTQYF.

The CDR3: CAISDRGFNQPQHF. The CDR3 DNA follows: TGTGCCATCAGTGACAGGGGGTTCAATCAGCCCCAGCATTTT. The V and J genes are TRBV10-3 and TRBJ1-5, with TRBD1 matching over 7 bases. V lost 3 bases, J lost 3 bases, and 2 bases stayed unmatched. The CDR3 consists of 14 residues. Germline CDR1 and CDR2: ENHRY and SYGVKD.

The rearrangement joins TRBV11-2 to TRBJ2-1, with TRBD2 as a possible D gene (5 bases). Looked up from germline, CDR1 is SGHAT and CDR2 is FQNNGV. The CDR3 contains 12 residues. V lost 5 bases and J 7 bases, leaving 9 bases between the germline ends. CDR3 bases: TGTGCCAGCAGCACAACTAGGAATGAGCAGTTCTTC. Its translation is CASSTTRNEQFF.

The chain combines TRBV2 with TRBJ2-7, with TRBD2 matching 14 bases. The CDR3 contains 19 residues. With 5 bases clipped from V and 2 bases from J, the junction kept 14 bases outside the gene matches. Germline V CDR1 and CDR2: SNHLY, FYNNEI. CDR3: CASSPGAGTSGSRPYEQYF. The CDR3 coding sequence is TGTGCCAGCAGTCCGGGGGCCGGGACTAGCGGGAGCCGACCCTACGAGCAGTACTTC.

This clone was seen more than once but under ten times. J is TRBJ1-2 and V is TRBV11-2; 7 bases line up with TRBD1. Losses at the gene ends were 8 bases for V and 1 base for J; bases not matched to a gene: 4. CDR1 SGHAT and CDR2 FQNNGV come from the germline V gene. The CDR3 consists of 13 residues. The CDR3: CASRQGSNYGYTF. The CDR3 coding sequence is TGTGCCAGCCGACAGGGAAGTAACTATGGCTACACCTTC. The full variable domain, with the rest looked up from reference TRBV11-2 and TRBJ1-2, is EAGVAQSPRYKIIEKRQSVAFWCNPISGHATLYWYQQILGQGPKLLIQFQNNGVVDDSQLPKDRFSAERLKGVDSTLKIQPAKLEDSAVYLCASRQGSNYGYTFGSGTRLTVV.

This clone was seen only a few times. V is TRBV4-1 and J is TRBJ2-6; 7 bases are shared with TRBD1. Trimming at V came to 4 bases and at J to 0 bases, leaving 9 bases not matched to a gene. The germline CDR1 and CDR2 sequences are MGHRA and YSYEKL. The CDR3 is 18 residues long. In nucleotides, the CDR3 is TGCGCCAGCAGCCGAGGACAGGACCCCAGCTCTGGGGCCAACGTCCTGACTTTC. Translated: CASSRGQDPSSGANVLTF.

V gene TRBV9 combines with J gene TRBJ2-3; D is uncertain. The CDR3 is 14 residues long. With 1 base removed from V and 1 base from J, the gap between germline ends came to 7 bases. Per germline, CDR1 SGDLS and CDR2 YYNGEE. DNA of the CDR3: TGTGCCAGCAGCGTACGCCAGGGCACAGATACGCAGTATTTT. Translating gives CASSVRQGTDTQYF.

This chain links TRBV27 with TRBJ2-5; 10 positions agree with TRBD2. Germline V lookup: CDR1 MNHEY, CDR2 SMNVEV (reference sequence). J was trimmed by 5 bases and V by 2 bases; bases with no gene match: 8. The CDR3 covers 16 residues. CDR3 region: CASSLNQGLAWETQYF. The DNA of the CDR3 is TGTGCCAGCAGTTTAAATCAGGGACTAGCGTGGGAGACCCAGTACTTC.